The 16 T cell receptor beta chains below come from one sample, sequenced in a study of OX40 agonist ivuxolimab in advanced cancers. The protocol was immunoSEQ multiplex PCR, while the TCRdb copy is restricted to in-frame clones and leaves out a portion. The table lists 40,000 to 45,000 clones, over 75% of them singletons. Sequencing used CD4+ or CD8+ T cells sorted from blood, obtained in a trial of the OX40 agonist ivuxolimab. These receptors came from an adult with an advanced solid tumor such as melanoma, head and neck, liver or kidney cancer.

This clone was observed a single time. The rearrangement links TRBV5-4 to TRBJ2-5; D gene uncertain. The germline CDR1 and CDR2 sequences are SGHNT and YYREEE (reference sequence). CDR3 length: 15 residues. V shed 0 bases and J shed 0 bases, with 9 bases lying between them. The CDR3 DNA reads TGTGCCAGCAGCTTGGAAGGAAAAGACCAAGAGACCCAGTACTTC. Translated: CASSLEGKDQETQYF.

V is TRBV20-1 and J is TRBJ2-7; D is perhaps TRBD1 (6 bases). V gave up 3 bases and J gave up 5 bases, with 8 bases separating them. In germline, CDR1 is DFQATT, CDR2 SNEGSKA (reference sequence). This CDR3 has 11 residues. CDR3 sequence reads: CSASQGNEQYF. CDR3 nucleotide sequence: TGCAGTGCTAGCCAGGGGAACGAGCAGTACTTC.

This clone was observed a few times. The chain is built from TRBV28 and TRBJ1-1, with a weak D call TRBD1 (5 bases). Per germline, CDR1 MDHEN and CDR2 SYDVKM. The CDR3 covers 13 residues. Deletions cut 11 bases from V and 0 bases from J, with 13 bases between. In DNA form, the CDR3 reads TGTGCCGAACGGCGGGACCTGAACACTGAAGCTTTCTTT. Translated, it gives CAERRDLNTEAFF.

The genes are TRBV7-8 and TRBJ1-4, with a tentative D call TRBD1 (6 bases). V dropped 5 bases and J dropped 2 bases, with 15 bases sitting between them. CDR1 SGHVS and CDR2 FQNEAQ come from the germline V gene. The length of the CDR3 is 16 residues. The CDR3 reads CASSVSTGTTNEKLFF. CDR3 nucleotides: TGTGCCAGCAGCGTATCCACAGGGACGACTAATGAAAAACTGTTTTTT.

This clone is a singleton in its sample. The chain has TRBV7-2 and TRBJ1-6, with 7 bases aligning to TRBD1. V trimming: 5 bases; J trimming: 9 bases; junction bases outside the gene matches: 7. Looked up from germline, CDR1 is SGHTA and CDR2 is FQGNSA. CDR3 length: 14 residues. The CDR3 region has the DNA TGTGCCAGCAGCCCAACAGGGGCGGGTTCACCCCTCCACTTT. Protein: CASSPTGAGSPLHF.

The chain carries TRBV10-3 and TRBJ2-5, with TRBD2 identical over 7 bases. This CDR3 contains 14 residues. V lost 4 bases, J lost 1 base, and 3 bases stayed unmatched. Germline V CDR1 and CDR2: ENHRY, SYGVKD. CDR3 in amino acids: CAISGSSGQETQYF. The CDR3 nucleotides are TGTGCCATCAGTGGATCTAGCGGCCAAGAGACCCAGTACTTC.

The V call is TRBV27, the J call TRBJ2-3; D is unresolved. This CDR3 spans 12 amino acids. Trimming removed 7 bases from V and 4 bases from J, with 9 bases in between. Germline CDR1 and CDR2: MNHEY and SMNVEV (reference sequence). The CDR3 coding sequence is TGTGCCAGCATGGGTGGCGCAGATACGCAGTATTTT. It codes for CASMGGADTQYF.

The rearrangement joins TRBV2 to TRBJ1-6; D call uncertain. CDR1 is SNHLY, CDR2 FYNNEI, per germline. Trimming pared 8 bases from V and 0 bases from J, leaving 14 bases between. This CDR3 region has 16 residues. Written as DNA, the CDR3 is TGTGCCAGCGCCGCCGGACCCAGCTCCTATAATTCACCCCTCCACTTT. Its protein product is CASAAGPSSYNSPLHF.

This clone has just a few counts. The chain couples TRBV5-8 to TRBJ2-7; D is unresolved. CDR1 SGHTS and CDR2 YDEGEE come from the germline V gene. Trimming left V 2 bases short and J 0 bases short, with 9 bases between. There are 14 residues in the CDR3. The CDR3 loop is CASSFPGHSYEQYF. In DNA, the CDR3 is TGTGCCAGCAGCTTTCCGGGTCACTCCTACGAGCAGTACTTC.

The chain couples TRBV30 to TRBJ2-7; D call uncertain. Germline CDR1 GTSNPN, CDR2 SVGIG (reference sequence). The CDR3 runs 12 residues. Trimming cost V 4 bases and J 6 bases, with 13 bases left between them. The CDR3 sequence: CAWMAWTAEQYF. The CDR3 DNA reads TGTGCCTGGATGGCGTGGACGGCCGAGCAGTACTTC.

The CDR3 spells CASSLSQSYGYTF. In DNA, the CDR3 is TGCGCCAGCAGCTTGAGCCAATCCTATGGCTACACCTTC. This sequence joins TRBV5-1 and TRBJ1-2, with D unclear. The germline V gene has CDR1 SGHRS and CDR2 YFSETQ. V was pared by 1 base and J by 4 bases, with 8 bases between. This CDR3 has 13 residues.

In this sample, this clone turned up a few times. CDR3 coding DNA: TGCGCCAGCAGCCAAGATCCTCAAACAGGGTATGGGAACGAGCAGTACTTC. It encodes CASSQDPQTGYGNEQYF. The chain employs TRBV4-1 and TRBJ2-7; D possibly corresponds to TRBD1 (6 bases). Germline-derived CDR1 and CDR2 are MGHRA and YSYEKL. The CDR3 covers 17 residues. The ends were cut back, 0 bases at V and 5 bases at J, with 20 bases in the middle.

This clone was seen only once. This chain connects TRBV5-4 to TRBJ2-5, with TRBD1 identical over 8 bases. The J call is in doubt because the DNA end fits TRBJ2-7 better. CDR3 length equals 14 residues. From germline, CDR1 is SGHNT and CDR2 YYREEE (reference sequence). CDR3 bases: TGTGCCAGCAGCCAGGGACAGGATAGCTACGAGCAGTACTTC. Its protein product is CASSQGQDSYEQYF.

This sequence joins TRBV10-3 and TRBJ1-2; perhaps TRBD1 as D (5 bases). The germline V gene encodes CDR1 ENHRY and CDR2 SYGVKD. The V end was cut by 6 bases, the J end by 0 bases, with 11 bases between. CDR3 length: 14 amino acids. The CDR3 DNA reads TGTGCCATCAGGACAGCCTTATCTAACTATGGCTACACCTTC. Its protein is CAIRTALSNYGYTF.

This rearrangement joins TRBV7-9 to TRBJ2-2; 12 bases fit TRBD2. The CDR3 length is 18 residues. Germline loops: CDR1 SEHNR, CDR2 FQNEAQ (reference sequence). Unmatched junction bases numbered 6, after V lost 2 bases and J lost 2 bases. CDR3: CASSLKLAGGPNTGELFF. In nucleotides, the CDR3 is TGTGCCAGCAGCTTAAAACTAGCGGGAGGTCCCAACACCGGGGAGCTGTTTTTT.

V is TRBV19 and J is TRBJ1-1; 11 bases are shared with TRBD1. Germline values: CDR1 LNHDA, CDR2 SQIVND (reference sequence). J was trimmed by 10 bases and V by 5 bases; bases with no gene match: 9. The CDR3 runs to 14 residues. CDR3 loop: CASSAPGQGDLAFF. For the CDR3, the DNA is TGTGCCAGTAGTGCACCGGGACAGGGGGACTTAGCTTTCTTT.